Here is one TCR beta chain with its context. The target antigen is unknown. These data are taken from a study of shared clonotypes between healthy human individuals. Findings and caveats of the study: Among four donors, approximately 5% of naive CD4 clonotypes were found in common. A generally larger estimated richness was seen in naive subsets than in memory subsets.

On sorted subsets, replicate PCRs used roughly 190 ng DNA, or tens of thousands of T cell genomes. As handled by the study authors: For the immunoSEQ data, sequences were junction-only without quality scores, so filtering differed. TCRdb's table, derived via immunoSEQ multiplex PCR, lists solely in-frame clones and lacks some. V and J calls and clone size are given by that table; D and trimming were obtained from the DNA. The sample has 650,000 to 700,000 clones, around 91% seen once. Germline V gives CDR1 SGHDN, CDR2 FVKESK. The CDR3 has 20 residues. The ends lost 0 bases at V and 0 bases at J; junction bases unmatched: 11.

The rearrangement links TRBV14 to TRBJ2-1; TRBD2 aligns across 10 bases. Material: memory CD8+ T cells from PBMCs. Subset of the sample: CD45RO+ cells pooled with CCR7-negative TemRA cells. This TCR derives from a man younger than 35 in good health. Some clones in this sample may be carry-over from other donors' samples. CDR3 in DNA: TGTGCCAGCAGCCAAGATACCGGACTAGCGGCCTCAGCCTCCTACAATGAGCAGTTCTTC. It specifies CASSQDTGLAASASYNEQFF. Using reference TRBV14 and TRBJ2-1 for the parts outside the CDR3, the full variable domain is EAGVTQFPSHSVIEKGQTVTLRCDPISGHDNLYWYRRVMGKEIKFLLHFVKESKQDESGMPNNRFLAERTGGTYSTLKVQPAELEDSGVYFCASSQDTGLAASASYNEQFFGPGTRLTVL.